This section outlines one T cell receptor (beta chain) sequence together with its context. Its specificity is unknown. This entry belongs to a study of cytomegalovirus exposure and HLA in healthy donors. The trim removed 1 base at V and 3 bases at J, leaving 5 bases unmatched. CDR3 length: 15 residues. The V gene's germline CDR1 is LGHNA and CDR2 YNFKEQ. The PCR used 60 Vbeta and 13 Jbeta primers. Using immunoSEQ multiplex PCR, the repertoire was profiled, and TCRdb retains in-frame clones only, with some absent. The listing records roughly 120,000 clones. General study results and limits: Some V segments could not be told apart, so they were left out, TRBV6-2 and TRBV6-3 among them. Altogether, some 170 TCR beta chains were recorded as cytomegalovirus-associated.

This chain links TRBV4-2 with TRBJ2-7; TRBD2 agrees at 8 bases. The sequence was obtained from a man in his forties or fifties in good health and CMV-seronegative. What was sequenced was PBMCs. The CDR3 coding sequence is TGTGCCAGCAGCCAAGGCCAAAGCGGGAGCTACGAGCAGTACTTC. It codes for CASSQGQSGSYEQYF.